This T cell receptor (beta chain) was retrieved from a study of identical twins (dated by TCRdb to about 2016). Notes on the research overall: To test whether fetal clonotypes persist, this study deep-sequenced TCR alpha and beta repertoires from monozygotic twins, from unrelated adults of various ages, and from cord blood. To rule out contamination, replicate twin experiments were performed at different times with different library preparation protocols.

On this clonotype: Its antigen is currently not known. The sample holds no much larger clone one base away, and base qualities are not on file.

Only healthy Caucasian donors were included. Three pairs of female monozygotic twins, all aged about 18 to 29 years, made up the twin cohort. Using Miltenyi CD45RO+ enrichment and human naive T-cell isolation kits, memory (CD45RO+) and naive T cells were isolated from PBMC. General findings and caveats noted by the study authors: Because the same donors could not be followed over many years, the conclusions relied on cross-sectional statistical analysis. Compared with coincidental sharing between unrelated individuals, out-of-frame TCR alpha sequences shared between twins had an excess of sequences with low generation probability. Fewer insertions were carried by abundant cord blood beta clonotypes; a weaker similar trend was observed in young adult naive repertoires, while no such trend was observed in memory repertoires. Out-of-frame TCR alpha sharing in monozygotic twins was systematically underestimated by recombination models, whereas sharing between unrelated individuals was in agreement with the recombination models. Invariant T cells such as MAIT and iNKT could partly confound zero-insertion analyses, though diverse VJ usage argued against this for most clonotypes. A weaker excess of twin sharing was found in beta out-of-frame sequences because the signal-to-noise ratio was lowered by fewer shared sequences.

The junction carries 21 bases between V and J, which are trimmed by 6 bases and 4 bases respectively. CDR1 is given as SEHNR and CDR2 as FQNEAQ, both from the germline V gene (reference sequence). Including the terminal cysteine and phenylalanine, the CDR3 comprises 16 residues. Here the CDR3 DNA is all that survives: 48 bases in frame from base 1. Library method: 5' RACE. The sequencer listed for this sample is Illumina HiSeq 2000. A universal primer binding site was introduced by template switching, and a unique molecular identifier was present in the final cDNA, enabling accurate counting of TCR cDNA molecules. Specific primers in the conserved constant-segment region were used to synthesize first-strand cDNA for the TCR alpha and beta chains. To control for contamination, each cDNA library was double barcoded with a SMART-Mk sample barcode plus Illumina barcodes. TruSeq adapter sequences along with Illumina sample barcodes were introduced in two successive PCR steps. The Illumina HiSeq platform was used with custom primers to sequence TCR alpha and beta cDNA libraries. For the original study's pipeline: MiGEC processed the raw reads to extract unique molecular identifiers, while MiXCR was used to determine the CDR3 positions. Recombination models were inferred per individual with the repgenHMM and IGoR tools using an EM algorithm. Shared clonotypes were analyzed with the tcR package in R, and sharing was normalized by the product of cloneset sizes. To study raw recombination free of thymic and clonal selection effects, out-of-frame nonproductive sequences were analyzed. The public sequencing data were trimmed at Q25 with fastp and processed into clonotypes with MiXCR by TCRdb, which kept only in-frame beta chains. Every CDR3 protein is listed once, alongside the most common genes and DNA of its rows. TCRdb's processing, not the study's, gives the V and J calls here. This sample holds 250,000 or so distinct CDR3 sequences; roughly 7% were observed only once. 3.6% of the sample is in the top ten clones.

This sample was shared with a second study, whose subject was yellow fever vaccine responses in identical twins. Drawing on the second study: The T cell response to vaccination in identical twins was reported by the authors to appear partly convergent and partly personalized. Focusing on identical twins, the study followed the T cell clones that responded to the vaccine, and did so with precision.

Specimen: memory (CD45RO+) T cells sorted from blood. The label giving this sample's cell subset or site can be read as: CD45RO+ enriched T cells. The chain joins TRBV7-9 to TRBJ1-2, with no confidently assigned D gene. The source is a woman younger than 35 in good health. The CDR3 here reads CASRPGYSGNGYGYTF. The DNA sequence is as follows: TGTGCCAGCAGACCTGGGTATTCGGGGAATGGCTATGGCTACACCTTC. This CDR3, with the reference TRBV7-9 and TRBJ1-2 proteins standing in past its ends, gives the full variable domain DTGVSQNPRHKITKRGQNVTFRCDPISEHNRLYWYRQTLGQGPEFLTYFQNEAQLEKSRLLSDRFSAERPKGSFSTLEIQRTEQGDSAMYLCASRPGYSGNGYGYTFGSGTRLTVV.